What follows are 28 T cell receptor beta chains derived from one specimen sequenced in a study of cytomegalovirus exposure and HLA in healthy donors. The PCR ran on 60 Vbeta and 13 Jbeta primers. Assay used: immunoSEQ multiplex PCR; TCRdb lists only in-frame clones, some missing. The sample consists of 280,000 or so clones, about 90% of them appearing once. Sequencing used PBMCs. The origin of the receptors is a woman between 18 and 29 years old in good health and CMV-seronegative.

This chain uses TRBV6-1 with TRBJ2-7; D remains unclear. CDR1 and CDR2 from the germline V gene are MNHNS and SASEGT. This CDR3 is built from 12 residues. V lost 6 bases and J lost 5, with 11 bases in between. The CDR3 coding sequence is TGTGCCAGCAGCCCCTTTTCCCACGAGCAGTACTTC. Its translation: CASSPFSHEQYF.

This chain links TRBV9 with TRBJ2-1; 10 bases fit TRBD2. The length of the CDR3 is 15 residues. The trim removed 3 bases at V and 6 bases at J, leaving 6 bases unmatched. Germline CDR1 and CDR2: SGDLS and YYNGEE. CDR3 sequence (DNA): TGTGCCAGCAGCGAAAGCGGGGGGGCGGGCAATGAGCAGTTCTTC. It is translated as CASSESGGAGNEQFF.

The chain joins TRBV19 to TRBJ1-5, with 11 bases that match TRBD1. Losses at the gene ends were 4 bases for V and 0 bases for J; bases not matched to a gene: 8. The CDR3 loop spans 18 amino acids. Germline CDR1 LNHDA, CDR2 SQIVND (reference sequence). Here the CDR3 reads CASSTGTGGPNSNQPQHF. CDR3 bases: TGTGCCAGTAGTACCGGGACAGGGGGACCCAATAGCAATCAGCCCCAGCATTTT.

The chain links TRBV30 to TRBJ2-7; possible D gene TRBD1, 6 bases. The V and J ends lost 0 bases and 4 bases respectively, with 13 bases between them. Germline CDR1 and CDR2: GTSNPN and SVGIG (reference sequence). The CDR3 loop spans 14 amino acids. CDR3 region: CAWSVQGSSYEQYF. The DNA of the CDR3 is TGTGCCTGGAGTGTACAGGGAAGTTCGTACGAGCAGTACTTC.

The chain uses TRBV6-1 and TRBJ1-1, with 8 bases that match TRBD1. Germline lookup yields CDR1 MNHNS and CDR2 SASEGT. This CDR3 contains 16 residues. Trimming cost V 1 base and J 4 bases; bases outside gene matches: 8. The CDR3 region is CASSEGMGQEFTEAFF. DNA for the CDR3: TGTGCCAGCAGTGAAGGTATGGGACAGGAGTTCACTGAAGCTTTCTTT.

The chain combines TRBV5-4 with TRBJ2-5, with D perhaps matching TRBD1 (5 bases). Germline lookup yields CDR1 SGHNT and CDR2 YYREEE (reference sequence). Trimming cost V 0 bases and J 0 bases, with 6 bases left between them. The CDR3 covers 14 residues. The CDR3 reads CASSLEGNQETQYF. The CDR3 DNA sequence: TGTGCCAGCAGCTTGGAGGGGAACCAAGAGACCCAGTACTTC.

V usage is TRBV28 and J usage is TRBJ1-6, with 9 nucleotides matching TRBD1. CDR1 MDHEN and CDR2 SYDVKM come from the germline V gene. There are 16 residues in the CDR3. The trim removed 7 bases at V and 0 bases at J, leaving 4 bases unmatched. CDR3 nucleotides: TGTGCCAGCAAAGGGACAGGGAACTCCTATAATTCACCCCTCCACTTT. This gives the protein CASKGTGNSYNSPLHF.

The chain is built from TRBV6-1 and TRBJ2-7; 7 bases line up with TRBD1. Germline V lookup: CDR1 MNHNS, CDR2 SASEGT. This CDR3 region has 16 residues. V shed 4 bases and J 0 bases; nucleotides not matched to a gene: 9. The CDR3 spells CASSGRQGPSSYEQYF. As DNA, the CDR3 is TGTGCCAGCAGTGGTCGACAGGGCCCAAGCTCCTACGAGCAGTACTTC.

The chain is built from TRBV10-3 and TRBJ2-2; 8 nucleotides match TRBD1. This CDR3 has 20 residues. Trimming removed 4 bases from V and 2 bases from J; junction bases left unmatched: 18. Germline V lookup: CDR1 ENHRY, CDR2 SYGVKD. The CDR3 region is CAISASTGQGIQSNTGELFF. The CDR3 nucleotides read TGTGCCATCAGTGCCTCAACCGGACAGGGAATCCAGAGTAACACCGGGGAGCTGTTTTTT.

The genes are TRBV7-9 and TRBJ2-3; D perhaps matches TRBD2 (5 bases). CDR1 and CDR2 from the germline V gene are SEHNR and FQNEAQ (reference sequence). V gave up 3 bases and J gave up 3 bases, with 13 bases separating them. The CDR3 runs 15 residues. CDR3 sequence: CASSFGNAGTDTQYF. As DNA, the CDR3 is TGTGCCAGCAGCTTTGGAAATGCGGGTACAGATACGCAGTATTTT.

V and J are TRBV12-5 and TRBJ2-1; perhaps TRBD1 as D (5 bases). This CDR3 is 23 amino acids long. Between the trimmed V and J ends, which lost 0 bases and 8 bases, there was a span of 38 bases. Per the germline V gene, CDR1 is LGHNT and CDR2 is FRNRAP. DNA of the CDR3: TGTGCTAGTGGTTTGGTACTGGGGAAACAGGTTCCTCACGCATACCTCGGTACCCATGAGCAGTTCTTC. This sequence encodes CASGLVLGKQVPHAYLGTHEQFF.

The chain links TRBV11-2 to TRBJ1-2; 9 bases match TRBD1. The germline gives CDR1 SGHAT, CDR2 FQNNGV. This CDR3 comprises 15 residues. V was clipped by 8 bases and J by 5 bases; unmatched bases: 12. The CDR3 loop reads CASSPSGTGPYGYTF. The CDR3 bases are TGTGCCAGCTCCCCATCCGGGACAGGGCCATATGGCTACACCTTC. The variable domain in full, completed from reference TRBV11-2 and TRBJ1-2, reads EAGVAQSPRYKIIEKRQSVAFWCNPISGHATLYWYQQILGQGPKLLIQFQNNGVVDDSQLPKDRFSAERLKGVDSTLKIQPAKLEDSAVYLCASSPSGTGPYGYTFGSGTRLTVV.

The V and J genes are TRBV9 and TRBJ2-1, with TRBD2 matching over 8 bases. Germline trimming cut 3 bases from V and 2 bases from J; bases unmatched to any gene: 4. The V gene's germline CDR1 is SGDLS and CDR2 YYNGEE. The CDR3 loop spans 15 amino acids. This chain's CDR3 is CASSDLGGAYNEQFF. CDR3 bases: TGTGCCAGCAGCGACCTCGGGGGGGCCTACAATGAGCAGTTCTTC.

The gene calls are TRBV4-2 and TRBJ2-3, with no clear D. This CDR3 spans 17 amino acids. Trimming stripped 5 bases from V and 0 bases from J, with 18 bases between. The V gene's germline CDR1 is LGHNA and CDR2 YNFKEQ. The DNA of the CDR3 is TGTGCCAGCAGCAACCCCGTGGGCCAAGCTAGCACAGATACGCAGTATTTT. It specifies CASSNPVGQASTDTQYF.

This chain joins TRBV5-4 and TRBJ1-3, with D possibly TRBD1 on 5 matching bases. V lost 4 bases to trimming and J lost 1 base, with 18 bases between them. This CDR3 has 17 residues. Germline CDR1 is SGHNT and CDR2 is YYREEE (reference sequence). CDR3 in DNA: TGTGCCAGCAGCCGGACACTGACCGGGGGGTCTGGAAACACCATATATTTT. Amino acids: CASSRTLTGGSGNTIYF.

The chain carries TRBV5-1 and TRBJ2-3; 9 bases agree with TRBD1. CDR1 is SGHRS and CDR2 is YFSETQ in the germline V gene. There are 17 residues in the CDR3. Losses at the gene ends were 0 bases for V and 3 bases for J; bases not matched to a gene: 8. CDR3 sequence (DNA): TGCGCCAGCAGCTTGGCTGACAGGGGGAAATCAACAGATACGCAGTATTTT. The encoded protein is CASSLADRGKSTDTQYF.

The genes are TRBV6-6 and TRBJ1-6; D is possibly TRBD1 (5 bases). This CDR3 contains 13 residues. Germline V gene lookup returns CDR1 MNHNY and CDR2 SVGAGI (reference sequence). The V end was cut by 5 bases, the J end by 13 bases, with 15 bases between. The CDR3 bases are TGTGCCAGCAGTCCGAGGGACTTCCTCCCCCTCCACTTT. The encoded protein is CASSPRDFLPLHF.

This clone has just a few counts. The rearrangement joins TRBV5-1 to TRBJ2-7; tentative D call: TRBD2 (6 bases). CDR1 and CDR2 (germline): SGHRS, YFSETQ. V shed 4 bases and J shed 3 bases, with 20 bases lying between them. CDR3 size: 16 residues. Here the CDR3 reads CASSQPGERWDYEQYF. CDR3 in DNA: TGCGCCAGCAGCCAGCCGGGGGAGCGGTGGGACTACGAGCAGTACTTC.

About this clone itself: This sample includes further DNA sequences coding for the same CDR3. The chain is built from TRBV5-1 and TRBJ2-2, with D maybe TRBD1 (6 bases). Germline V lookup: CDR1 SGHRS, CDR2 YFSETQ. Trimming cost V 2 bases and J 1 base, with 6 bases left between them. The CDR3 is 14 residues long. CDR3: CASSLGGNTGELFF. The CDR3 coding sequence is TGCGCCAGCAGCTTAGGGGGGAACACCGGGGAGCTGTTTTTT. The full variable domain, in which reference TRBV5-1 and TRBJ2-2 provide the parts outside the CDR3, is KAGVTQTPRYLIKTRGQQVTLSCSPISGHRSVSWYQQTPGQGLQFLFEYFSETQRNKGNFPGRFSGRQFSNSRSEMNVSTLELGDSALYLCASSLGGNTGELFFGEGSRLTVL.

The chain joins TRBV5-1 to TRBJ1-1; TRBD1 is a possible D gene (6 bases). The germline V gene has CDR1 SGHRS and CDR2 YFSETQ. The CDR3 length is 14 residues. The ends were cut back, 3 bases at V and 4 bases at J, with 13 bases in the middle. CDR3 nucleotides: TGCGCCAGCAGCTCCCAGGGGCCCACCACTGAAGCTTTCTTT. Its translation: CASSSQGPTTEAFF.

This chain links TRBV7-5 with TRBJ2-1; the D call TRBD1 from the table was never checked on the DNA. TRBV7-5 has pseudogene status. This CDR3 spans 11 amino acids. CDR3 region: CARSLPNEQFF. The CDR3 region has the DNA TGTGCCAGAAGCTTACCAAATGAGCAGTTCTTC.

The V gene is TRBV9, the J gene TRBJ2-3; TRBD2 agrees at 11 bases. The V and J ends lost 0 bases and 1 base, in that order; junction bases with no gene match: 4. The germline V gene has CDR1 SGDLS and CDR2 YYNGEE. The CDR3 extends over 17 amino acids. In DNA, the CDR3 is TGTGCCAGCAGCGTAGGGCTAGCGGGGGGCCGCACAGATACGCAGTATTTT. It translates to CASSVGLAGGRTDTQYF.

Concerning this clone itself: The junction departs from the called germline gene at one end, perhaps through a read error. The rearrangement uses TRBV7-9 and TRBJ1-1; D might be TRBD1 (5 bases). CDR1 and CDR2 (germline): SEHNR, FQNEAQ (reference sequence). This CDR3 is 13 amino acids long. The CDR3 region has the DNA TGTTCCAGCAGCTATACAGGGAACACTGAAGCTTTCTTT. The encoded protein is CSSSYTGNTEAFF. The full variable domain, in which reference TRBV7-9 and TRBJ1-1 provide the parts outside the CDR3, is DTGVSQNPRHKITKRGQNVTFRCDPISEHNRLYWYRQTLGQGPEFLTYFQNEAQLEKSRLLSDRFSAERPKGSFSTLEIQRTEQGDSAMYLCSSSYTGNTEAFFGQGTRLTVV.

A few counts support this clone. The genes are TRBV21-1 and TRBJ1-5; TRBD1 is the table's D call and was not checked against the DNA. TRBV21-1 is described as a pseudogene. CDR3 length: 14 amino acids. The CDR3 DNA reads TGTGCCAGCAGCAAAAGGAGACAGAATCAGCCCCAGCATTTT. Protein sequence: CASSKRRQNQPQHF.

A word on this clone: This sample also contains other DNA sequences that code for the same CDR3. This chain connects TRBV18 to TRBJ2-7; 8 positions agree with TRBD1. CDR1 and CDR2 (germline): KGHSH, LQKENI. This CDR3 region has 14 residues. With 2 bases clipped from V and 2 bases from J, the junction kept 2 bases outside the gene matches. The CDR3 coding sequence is TGTGCCAGCTCACCATCCAGGGGGCCCTACGAGCAGTACTTC. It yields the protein CASSPSRGPYEQYF.

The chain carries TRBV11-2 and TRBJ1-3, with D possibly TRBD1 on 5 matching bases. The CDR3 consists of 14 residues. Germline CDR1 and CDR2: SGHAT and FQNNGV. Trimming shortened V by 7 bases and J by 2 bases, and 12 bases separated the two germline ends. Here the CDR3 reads CASTRQLTGNTIYF. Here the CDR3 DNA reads TGTGCCAGCACCAGACAGTTAACTGGAAACACCATATATTTT.

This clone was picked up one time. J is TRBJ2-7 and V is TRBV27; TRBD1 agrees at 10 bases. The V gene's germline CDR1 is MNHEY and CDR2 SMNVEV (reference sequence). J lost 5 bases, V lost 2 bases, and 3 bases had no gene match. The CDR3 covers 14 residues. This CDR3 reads CASSLLDRGNEQYF. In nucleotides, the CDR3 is TGTGCCAGCAGTTTACTGGACAGGGGGAACGAGCAGTACTTC.

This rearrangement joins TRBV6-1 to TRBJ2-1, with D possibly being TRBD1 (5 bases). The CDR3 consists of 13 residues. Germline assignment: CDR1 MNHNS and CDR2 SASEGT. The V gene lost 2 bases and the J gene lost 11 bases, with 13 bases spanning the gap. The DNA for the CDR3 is TGTGCCAGCAGTGAATTTCTGGGGCGGAAGCAGTTCTTC. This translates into CASSEFLGRKQFF.